This TCR beta chain was captured in a study of CXCR3-negative and CXCR3-positive naive CD8 T cells. Libraries were UMI-labeled 5' RACE TRB cDNA. No DNA is given; TCRdb re-called the 5' RACE reads and lists each CDR3 protein once. The repertoire table contains roughly 40,000 distinct CDR3 sequences. Study outcomes and limitations: More hydrophobic TRB CDR3s occurred in CXCR3-positive than in CXCR3-negative naive cells.

Notes on this clonotype: Its target is not known.

This CDR3 has 14 residues. Germline CDR1 is MGHRA and CDR2 is YSYEKL. Sequenced sample: naive CXCR3- CD8+ T cells from blood. Subset in this sample: CD45RO-CCR7+CD27+CD95- naive CD8+ T cells lacking CXCR3 (TNR3-). The chain employs TRBV4-1 and TRBJ2-7; checking the TCRdb D call of TRBD1 is not possible without DNA. The clonotype comes from a human donor in good health. Some clones in this sample may be carry-over from other donors' samples. This CDR3 is CASSQLDREYEQYF.